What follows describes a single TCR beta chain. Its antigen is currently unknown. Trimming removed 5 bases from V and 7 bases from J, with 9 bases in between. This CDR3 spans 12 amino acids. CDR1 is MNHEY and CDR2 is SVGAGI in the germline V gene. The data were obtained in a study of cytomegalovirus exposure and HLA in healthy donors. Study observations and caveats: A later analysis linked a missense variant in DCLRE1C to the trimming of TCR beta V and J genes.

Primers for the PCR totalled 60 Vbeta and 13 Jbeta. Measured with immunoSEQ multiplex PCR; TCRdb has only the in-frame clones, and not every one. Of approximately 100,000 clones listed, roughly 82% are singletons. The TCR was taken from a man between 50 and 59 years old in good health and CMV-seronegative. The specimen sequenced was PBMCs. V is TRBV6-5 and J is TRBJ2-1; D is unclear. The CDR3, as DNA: TGTGCCAGCAGTCGTAACAGTAATGAGCAGTTCTTC. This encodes CASSRNSNEQFF.